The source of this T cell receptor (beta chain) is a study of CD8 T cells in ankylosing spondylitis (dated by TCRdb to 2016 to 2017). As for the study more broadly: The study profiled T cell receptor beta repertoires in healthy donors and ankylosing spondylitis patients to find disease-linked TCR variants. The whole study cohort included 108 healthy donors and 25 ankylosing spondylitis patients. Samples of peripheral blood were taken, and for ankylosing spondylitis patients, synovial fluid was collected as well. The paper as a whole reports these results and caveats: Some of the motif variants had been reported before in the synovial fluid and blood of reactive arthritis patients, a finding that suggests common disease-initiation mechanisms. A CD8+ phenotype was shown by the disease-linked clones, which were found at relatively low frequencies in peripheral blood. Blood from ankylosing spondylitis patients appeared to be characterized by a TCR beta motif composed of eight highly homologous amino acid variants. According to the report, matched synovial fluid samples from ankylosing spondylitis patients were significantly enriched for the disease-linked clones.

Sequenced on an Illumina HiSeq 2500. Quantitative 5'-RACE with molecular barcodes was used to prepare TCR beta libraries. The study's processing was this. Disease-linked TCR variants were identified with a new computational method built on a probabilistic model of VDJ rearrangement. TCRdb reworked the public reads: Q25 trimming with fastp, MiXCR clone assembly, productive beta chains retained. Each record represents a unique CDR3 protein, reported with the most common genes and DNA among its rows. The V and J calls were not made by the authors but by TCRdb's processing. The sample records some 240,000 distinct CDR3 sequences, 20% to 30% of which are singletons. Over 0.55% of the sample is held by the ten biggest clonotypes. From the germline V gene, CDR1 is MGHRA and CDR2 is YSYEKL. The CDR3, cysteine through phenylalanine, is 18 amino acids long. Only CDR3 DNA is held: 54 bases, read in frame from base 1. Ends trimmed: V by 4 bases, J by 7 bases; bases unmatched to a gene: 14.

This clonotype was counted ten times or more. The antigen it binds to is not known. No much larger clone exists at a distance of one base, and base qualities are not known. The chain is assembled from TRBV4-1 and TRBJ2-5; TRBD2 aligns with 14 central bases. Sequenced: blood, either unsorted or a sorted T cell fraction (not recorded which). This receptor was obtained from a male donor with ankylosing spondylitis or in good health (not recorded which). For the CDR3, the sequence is CASSRPGTSGGPGGTQYF. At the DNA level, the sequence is TGCGCCAGCAGCCGTCCCGGGACTAGCGGGGGCCCTGGGGGGACCCAGTACTTC.